The sequence of this T cell receptor beta chain was determined in a study of T cell clones after liver transplantation. About the study: In this trial, immunosuppression withdrawal was attempted within 2 years of liver transplant. TCRbeta sequencing after a pre-transplant mixed lymphocyte reaction identified graft-donor-reactive clones, later tracked in post-transplant blood. Tolerance: complete withdrawal held at least one year, liver enzymes staying within twice normal. Study-level results: Rather than being deleted, graft donor-reactive T cells may have moved into the graft.

Germline-derived CDR1 and CDR2 are MNHNS and SASEGT. Trimming removed 4 bases from V and 4 bases from J, with 9 bases in between. The CDR3 has 13 amino acids. Notes on this clone: Its antigen is still unknown.

The repertoire was sequenced with immunoSEQ multiplex PCR; TCRdb's copy has only in-frame clones and lacks some. The sample has 7,500 to 9,500 clones, 75% to 85% seen once. The sequencing used CD8+ T cells from blood, collected before liver transplant. The chain recombines TRBV6-1 with TRBJ2-3; D is possibly TRBD2 (6 bases). The receptor was derived from a human donor who received a liver transplant. The CDR3 here is CASSGGDADTQYF. CDR3 DNA sequence: TGTGCCAGCAGTGGGGGGGACGCAGATACGCAGTATTTT.